This TCR beta chain stems from a study of blood T cell repertoires in COVID-19. Study context: Researchers got acute and convalescent COVID-19 samples from the United States, Italy and Spain. T cells, B-cell-depleted T cells, or PBMCs supplied cDNA or gDNA.

Original processing methods: Estimation of nucleated cell counts relied on the amplification of reference gene primers. TCRdb's copy holds only in-frame clones and misses some; the assay was immunoSEQ multiplex PCR. D and trimming come from the DNA, and the V and J calls and clone size come from that table. The sample contains tens of thousands of clones, around 90% of which appear only once. Seattle's cohort entered during active infection and was followed longitudinally. This clone was recorded once. This CDR3 spans 16 amino acids. After removal of 3 bases from V and 4 bases from J, the junction contained 3 bases not matched to a gene. Looked up from germline, CDR1 is SGHRS and CDR2 is YFSETQ.

The sample taken for sequencing was peripheral blood. The origin of this receptor is an elderly woman with COVID-19, enrolled during active disease. V gene TRBV5-1 combines with J gene TRBJ2-1; 14 bases match TRBD2. In DNA, the CDR3 is TGCGCCAGCAGCTCCCGACTAGCGGGGGGGTACAATGAGCAGTTCTTC. This translates into CASSSRLAGGYNEQFF.